Below, 21 T cell receptor beta chains from the same sample are listed, as sequenced in a study of control samples from healthy donors and cancer patients. Data came from immunoSEQ multiplex PCR; TCRdb stores just in-frame clones and leaves some out. The table records 210,000 or so clones, about nine tenths of them present only once. Sequencing was done on a sample of blood. These receptors were collected from a man aged 25 to 40 in good health.

V usage is TRBV6-2 or TRBV6-3 and J usage is TRBJ2-7; possibly TRBD1 for D (5 bases). V lost 0 bases and J 1 base, leaving 7 bases between the germline ends. CDR1 and CDR2 from the germline V gene are MNHEY and SVGEGT. There are 14 residues in the CDR3. As DNA, the CDR3 is TGTGCCAGCAGTTACTCTCAGGGTTCCTACGAGCAGTACTTC. Protein product: CASSYSQGSYEQYF.

This clone was recorded once. J is TRBJ2-1 and V is TRBV10-3, with D perhaps given as TRBD1 or TRBD2 (5 bases each). The germline V gene has CDR1 ENHRY and CDR2 SYGVKD. Trimming pared 2 bases from V and 2 bases from J, leaving 7 bases between. This CDR3 comprises 14 residues. CDR3 protein: CAISEGTTYNEQFF. The CDR3, as DNA: TGTGCCATCAGTGAGGGGACGACCTACAATGAGCAGTTCTTC.

V is TRBV2 and J is TRBJ2-7, with D unclear. The CDR3 is 15 amino acids. The germline V and J ends were trimmed by 0 bases and 0 bases, with 9 bases remaining between them. Germline V gene data show CDR1 as SNHLY and CDR2 as FYNNEI. CDR3 nucleotide sequence: TGTGCCAGCAGTGAAGCCCGCGCCAGCTCCTACGAGCAGTACTTC. Protein: CASSEARASSYEQYF. Full variable domain (missing parts from reference TRBV2 and TRBJ2-7): EPEVTQTPSHQVTQMGQEVILRCVPISNHLYFYWYRQILGQKVEFLVSFYNNEISEKSEIFDDQFSVERPDGSNFTLKIRSTKLEDSAMYFCASSEARASSYEQYFGPGTRLTVT.

V is TRBV6-6 and J is TRBJ1-1, with D possibly TRBD1 on 5 matching bases. The germline CDR1 and CDR2 sequences are MNHNY and SVGAGI (reference sequence). The CDR3 loop spans 16 amino acids. The V end was cut by 5 bases, the J end by 0 bases, with 16 bases between. CDR3 in DNA: TGTGCCAGCAGTACTCGACAGAGCGCAATGAACACTGAAGCTTTCTTT. This translates into CASSTRQSAMNTEAFF.

This chain uses TRBV5-1 with TRBJ1-2, with 9 bases lining up with TRBD1. Losses at the gene ends were 5 bases for V and 4 bases for J; bases not matched to a gene: 3. Germline CDR1 SGHRS, CDR2 YFSETQ. CDR3 size: 13 residues. In nucleotides, the CDR3 is TGCGCCAGCAGACAGGGGGCTGGCTATGGCTACACCTTC. As protein: CASRQGAGYGYTF.

This sequence joins TRBV5-1 and TRBJ1-4, with 7 positions matching TRBD1. V was clipped by 3 bases and J by 4 bases; unmatched bases: 6. This CDR3 spans 15 amino acids. Germline V gene lookup returns CDR1 SGHRS and CDR2 YFSETQ. CDR3: CASSSGTANNEKLFF. The DNA of the CDR3 is TGCGCCAGCAGCTCGGGGACAGCTAATAATGAAAAACTGTTTTTT. The whole variable domain, remainder taken from reference TRBV5-1 and TRBJ1-4, is KAGVTQTPRYLIKTRGQQVTLSCSPISGHRSVSWYQQTPGQGLQFLFEYFSETQRNKGNFPGRFSGRQFSNSRSEMNVSTLELGDSALYLCASSSGTANNEKLFFGSGTQLSVL.

The gene calls are TRBV2 and TRBJ2-1; 12 bases agree with TRBD2. Germline CDR1 SNHLY, CDR2 FYNNEI. The CDR3 contains 13 residues. V was pared by 1 base and J by 12 bases, with 1 base of the junction left unmatched. The CDR3 region has the DNA TGTGCCAGCAGTGAAGAACTAGCGGGGGGGCAGTTCTTC. This encodes CASSEELAGGQFF.

This clone appeared a few times. The CDR3 reads CASSQDLGGRTDTQYF. In DNA, the CDR3 is TGTGCCAGCAGCCAAGATCTTGGCGGGCGCACAGATACGCAGTATTTT. V usage is TRBV14 and J usage is TRBJ2-3, with TRBD2 as a possible D gene (5 bases). Germline V gene data show CDR1 as SGHDN and CDR2 as FVKESK. This CDR3 is built from 16 residues. V gave up 0 bases and J gave up 1 base, with 11 bases separating them.

The chain links TRBV27 to TRBJ2-3, with unresolved D. This CDR3 has 15 residues. CDR1 and CDR2 (germline): MNHEY, SMNVEV (reference sequence). Between the trimmed V and J ends, which lost 0 bases and 5 bases, there was a span of 12 bases. This CDR3 reads CASSLSAFSGDTQYF. CDR3 DNA: TGTGCCAGCAGTTTATCGGCCTTCTCGGGAGATACGCAGTATTTT.

The chain recombines TRBV18 with TRBJ2-2; D call uncertain. Germline CDR1 KGHSH, CDR2 LQKENI. The CDR3 contains 13 residues. The V end lost 0 bases, the J end lost 7 bases, and 6 bases lay between the germline ends. Written as DNA, the CDR3 is TGTGCCAGCTCACCACCATTTGGCGGGGAGCTGTTTTTT. Protein product: CASSPPFGGELFF.

The V gene is TRBV19, the J gene TRBJ1-6; the D is unclear. This CDR3 spans 13 amino acids. V gave up 7 bases and J gave up 7 bases, with 11 bases separating them. Germline values: CDR1 LNHDA, CDR2 SQIVND (reference sequence). The CDR3 coding sequence is TGTGCCAGTACGAGGGAGTACAATTCACCCCTCCACTTT. Residues: CASTREYNSPLHF.

The J gene is TRBJ2-7, the V gene TRBV11-1; D uncertain. CDR1 SGHAT and CDR2 FQDESV come from the germline V gene (reference sequence). V lost 4 bases and J 3 bases, leaving 13 bases between the germline ends. CDR3 length: 14 amino acids. The CDR3 sequence is CASSYRGGDYEQYF. The CDR3 DNA reads TGTGCCAGCAGCTACCGAGGCGGAGACTACGAGCAGTACTTC.

The rearrangement uses TRBV29-1 and TRBJ2-5, with D perhaps assigned TRBD1 or TRBD2 (5 bases each). CDR1 is SQVTM, CDR2 ANQGSEA, per germline. V lost 8 bases, J lost 0 bases, and 10 bases lay in between. There are 12 residues in the CDR3. In nucleotides, the CDR3 is TGCAGCTCGCTGGGGGACCAAGAGACCCAGTACTTC. This sequence encodes CSSLGDQETQYF.

The rearrangement uses TRBV15 and TRBJ1-3; 7 bases are a match to TRBD1. The germline V gene encodes CDR1 LNHNV and CDR2 YYDKDF (reference sequence). The V gene end was trimmed by 5 bases and the J gene end by 3 bases; junction bases not matched to a gene: 19. The CDR3 runs to 19 residues. The CDR3 DNA sequence: TGTGCCACCAGCCTTCGCCTTAATCAACGCCAGGGGGATGGAAACACCATATATTTT. It codes for CATSLRLNQRQGDGNTIYF.

V gene TRBV5-6 combines with J gene TRBJ1-1; TRBD1 matches at 7 bases. In germline, CDR1 is SGHDT, CDR2 YYEEEE. With 4 bases clipped from V and 2 bases from J, the junction kept 5 bases outside the gene matches. The CDR3 is made up of 14 amino acids. The CDR3 loop reads CASSLGTDNTEAFF. DNA for the CDR3: TGTGCCAGCAGCCTGGGGACAGATAACACTGAAGCTTTCTTT.

This rearrangement joins TRBV18 to TRBJ1-2; perhaps TRBD1 as D (5 bases). The germline V gene encodes CDR1 KGHSH and CDR2 LQKENI. V was trimmed by 6 bases and J by 4 bases, leaving 21 bases between them. There are 16 residues in the CDR3. The CDR3 coding sequence is TGTGCCAGCTCTTCAACGGCCAGGGCGTACGCCTATGGCTACACCTTC. Encoded protein: CASSSTARAYAYGYTF.

This chain connects TRBV15 to TRBJ1-1, with D unclear. The CDR3 totals 11 residues. V was clipped by 5 bases and J by 6 bases, with 7 bases between them. The germline gives CDR1 LNHNV, CDR2 YYDKDF (reference sequence). The CDR3, as DNA: TGTGCCACCAGCGGCGTTGCTGAAGCTTTCTTT. Encoded protein: CATSGVAEAFF.

V usage is TRBV7-9 and J usage is TRBJ2-1; D is perhaps TRBD1 (6 bases). The germline CDR1 and CDR2 sequences are SEHNR and FQNEAQ (reference sequence). Trimming took 5 bases from V and 9 from J, leaving 17 bases between them. The CDR3 runs to 14 residues. The CDR3 here is CASSRQGTTGEQFF. CDR3 DNA sequence: TGTGCCAGCAGCCGCCAGGGGACCACAGGTGAGCAGTTCTTC.

The J gene is TRBJ1-2, the V gene TRBV29-1; TRBD1 matches 10 bases. Germline loops: CDR1 SQVTM, CDR2 ANQGSEA. This CDR3 comprises 15 residues. With 6 bases clipped from V and 4 bases from J, the junction kept 11 bases outside the gene matches. CDR3 nucleotides: TGCAGCGTGGGAGACCGGGACAGGGGAGGCTATGGCTACACCTTC. It yields the protein CSVGDRDRGGYGYTF.

The chain combines TRBV21-1 with TRBJ1-2; the D segment call TRBD1 is taken from the table without a DNA check. TRBV21-1 is marked as a pseudogene. The CDR3 consists of 15 residues. The CDR3 sequence is CASSNRKGPQYGYTF. In nucleotides, the CDR3 is TGTGCCAGCAGCAATCGAAAGGGGCCACAGTATGGCTACACCTTC.

The DNA of the CDR3 is TGTGCCAGTAGTACCCGAGGGACAGGGGTCTCACCCCTCCACTTT. Its translation: CASSTRGTGVSPLHF. This rearrangement joins TRBV19 to TRBJ1-6; 10 nucleotides match TRBD1. Germline V gene data show CDR1 as LNHDA and CDR2 as SQIVND (reference sequence). V lost 4 bases to trimming and J lost 10 bases; unmatched junction nucleotides: 7. The CDR3 totals 15 residues.